This T cell receptor (beta chain) was obtained from a study of blood T cell repertoires in COVID-19. Here immunoSEQ multiplex PCR was the method, and the copy in TCRdb shows in-frame clones only, minus some. The sample shows under 150,000 clones, less than 90% of them seen only once. The germline gives CDR1 SGDLS, CDR2 YYNGEE. The CDR3 has 16 residues. The J segment lost 6 bases and the V segment lost 0 bases, leaving 9 bases of the junction unmatched. The age range of participants was about 18 to 89 years, with residence in 20 to 25 US areas. Cohorts were determined from participant-reported clinical history.

The clonotype originates from a woman between 45 and 65 years old who had recovered from COVID-19. V usage is TRBV9 and J usage is TRBJ1-2; TRBD1 matches at 9 bases. What was sequenced was PBMCs or T cells enriched from blood (not recorded which). The DNA of the CDR3 is TGTGCCAGCAGCGTAGTCACAGGGGGCGGTAGTAATGGCTACACCTTC. The encoded protein is CASSVVTGGGSNGYTF.